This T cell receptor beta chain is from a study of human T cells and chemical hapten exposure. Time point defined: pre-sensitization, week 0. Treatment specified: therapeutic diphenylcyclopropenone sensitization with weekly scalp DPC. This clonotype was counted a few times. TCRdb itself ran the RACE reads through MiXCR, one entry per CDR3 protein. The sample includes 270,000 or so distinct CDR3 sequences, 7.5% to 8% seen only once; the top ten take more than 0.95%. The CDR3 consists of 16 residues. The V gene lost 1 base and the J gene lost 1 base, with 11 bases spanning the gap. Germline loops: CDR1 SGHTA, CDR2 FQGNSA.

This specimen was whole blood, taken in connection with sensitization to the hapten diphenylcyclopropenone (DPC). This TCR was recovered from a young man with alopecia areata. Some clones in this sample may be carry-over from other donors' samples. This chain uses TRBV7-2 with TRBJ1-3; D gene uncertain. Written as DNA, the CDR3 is TGTGCCAGCAGCTTAGGCCCCACTCGTTCTGGAAACACCATATATTTT. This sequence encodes CASSLGPTRSGNTIYF.